This T cell receptor (beta chain) was profiled in a study of blood T cell repertoires in COVID-19. The CDR3 has 14 residues. The V end was cut by 2 bases, the J end by 5 bases, with 10 bases between. CDR1 is MNHEY, CDR2 SVGEGT, per germline. Only in-frame clones appear in the TCRdb table, and some are missing; sequencing was by immunoSEQ multiplex PCR. The sample includes about 33,000 clones, 91% of them seen just once. The TCR was taken from a human donor with active COVID-19. The donor label of this sample is uncertain. Material for sequencing was peripheral blood. The V gene is TRBV6-2 or TRBV6-3, the J gene TRBJ1-5; tentatively, D is TRBD1 (5 bases). DNA of the CDR3: TGTGCCAGCAGTTACAGGGGCGGCGATCAGCCCCAGCATTTT. It yields the protein CASSYRGGDQPQHF.